The 2 T cell receptor beta chains given below trace back to one sample, sequenced in a study of blood T cells in healthy people across ages. A second PCR of about 6 to 12 cycles used a sample-barcoded 5' primer and a J-beta primer mix. TCRdb reprocessed the 5' RACE reads with MiXCR, giving one entry per CDR3 protein. The sample has approximately 780,000 distinct CDR3 sequences, roughly 25% seen once. This sample was shared with a second study, whose subject was T cells of mothers and their children.

Material: blood. All receptors derive from a boy aged 5-17 years in good health.

V is TRBV2 and J is TRBJ2-3; a possible D gene is TRBD2 (5 bases). The V end was cut by 10 bases, the J end by 1 base, with 21 bases between. Per the germline V gene, CDR1 is SNHLY and CDR2 is FYNNEI. The CDR3 has 16 residues. CDR3 region: CATAGEDFTRTDTQYF. For the CDR3, the DNA is TGTGCCACAGCAGGAGAGGACTTCACCCGCACAGATACGCAGTATTTT.

The chain has TRBV28 and TRBJ1-5; possible D gene TRBD1, 5 bases. CDR1 is MDHEN and CDR2 is SYDVKM in the germline V gene. The CDR3 has 14 residues. Trimming shortened V by 5 bases and J by 7 bases, and 15 bases separated the two germline ends. Here the CDR3 DNA reads TGTGCCAGCAGTCTACGACAGCTTGGCCAGCCCCAGCATTTT. This sequence encodes CASSLRQLGQPQHF. The variable domain in full, with the rest retrieved from reference TRBV28 and TRBJ1-5, is DVKVTQSSRYLVKRTGEKVFLECVQDMDHENMFWYRQDPGLGLRLIYFSYDVKMKEKGDIPEGYSVSREKKERFSLILESASTNQTSMYLCASSLRQLGQPQHFGDGTRLSIL.